A single T cell receptor (beta chain) is shown here with its context. There is no known antigen for this receptor. Since a much larger clone is just one base distant, this may be a read error. Ophthalmopathy patients had moderately to severely active disease, Clinical Activity Score of at least 3, NOSPECS grade of at least 4, and duration under 3 months. Exclusion was applied to patients with uncontrolled infections, other autoimmune diseases, pregnancy or lactation. Diagnoses were established on the basis of clinical symptoms, serum thyroxine and TRAb, thyroid ultrasound, and orbital computed tomography. PBMCs were isolated from approximately 10 ml of fresh peripheral blood by Ficoll-Paque density gradient centrifugation. Total RNA was extracted using Trizol reagent, and RNA quality was assessed on an Agilent 2100 Bioanalyzer. From the germline V gene (reference sequence), CDR1 is LGHDT and CDR2 is YNNKEL. Spanning cysteine to phenylalanine, the CDR3 consists of 13 amino acids. Of the read, only the CDR3 DNA is kept; its 39 bases are in frame from base 1.

TCR beta CDR3 regions were amplified from RNA transcripts. The TCR CDR3 was subjected to a first round of RT-PCR using the HTBI primer set and the Qiagen OneStep RT-PCR kit. Libraries were constructed in a second round of multiplex PCR, after which size selection and purification were performed. The libraries were sequenced on an Illumina HiSeq2000 using paired-end 100 bp reads. The paper's processing steps were these. SOAPnuke was used to process the raw data, with reads discarded if the reads contained adapters or uncalled bases, had a mean Phred below 15, or lacked an exact constant-primer or identifier match. COPE v1.2.5 was used to merge the high-quality paired reads, and each unique nucleotide sequence was defined as a clonotype. MiTCR v1.1 was used to align the clonotypes against IMGT TRBV, TRBD and TRBJ reference segments. The analysis included only V-J combinations with a frequency above 0.0001, which together covered 99% to 99.2% of the repertoires. A TCS score was defined as the ratio between F50 (clonal expansion) and ExV (chaos), using BLOSUM62-based TCRdist between CDR3 peptides within each V-J. Welch's t-statistics and random forest reduced just over 500 V-J features to fewer than 15, which were used in a naive Bayes classifier (R e1071). TCRdb reprocessing: public reads trimmed at Q25 with fastp, clones called with MiXCR, in-frame beta chains kept. Duplicate CDR3 protein sequences are folded into a single record with the most common DNA and genes. The V and J calls come from TCRdb's annotation, not from the publication. The sample has 400,000 to 500,000 distinct CDR3 sequences on record, roughly 14% of them singletons. The top ten clones comprise less than 15% of the sample.

This sample stems from a study of T cells in Graves' hyperthyroidism and ophthalmopathy (dated by TCRdb to about 2019). The study in broad terms: Peripheral blood samples were taken at initial diagnosis, before any treatment was given. According to the paper, TCR Vbeta CDR3 sequencing was carried out on about 140 peripheral blood samples, which came from under 50 ophthalmopathy, 70 to 80 hyperthyroidism and some 17 progressor patients. Once sampling was done, hyperthyroidism patients were given methimazole at a starting dose of 30 mg daily, whereas ophthalmopathy patients were given high-dose intravenous methylprednisolone. For training and testing, the approximately 97 patients in the discovery cohort were randomly divided in a 7:3 ratio. To identify distinguishing TCR V-J signatures, a discovery cohort of about a hundred patients was used, comprising 40 to 45 with Graves' ophthalmopathy and some 60 with stable Graves' hyperthyroidism. Thyroid tissue and blood T-cell repertoires from six Graves' hyperthyroidism patients were also compared in the study. Prospective prediction of ophthalmopathy was tested in an independent validation cohort consisting of some 19 hyperthyroidism patients and approximately 16 patients who later progressed to ophthalmopathy.

Points the paper makes about the study in general: In validation, the model predicted progression to ophthalmopathy with around 71% sensitivity and around 72% specificity, a median of about 6 months before onset. A 13 V-J signature model separated ophthalmopathy from stable hyperthyroidism, with 87.88% sensitivity and 81.08% specificity in cross-validation and 80%/75% in testing. Most expanded thyroid clonotypes (frequency above 0.001) were also detected in blood, a finding suggesting that blood repertoires may reflect thyroid immune responses. No statistical method was used to set the sample size in advance, and investigators knew the group allocation.

This sequence originates from a young man with Graves' ophthalmopathy. The chain is made from TRBV3-1 and TRBJ1-2, with the D segment identity uncertain. The sample comprised blood. The nucleotide sequence is TGTGCCGGCAGCCAAGATCGAAAGGTGGGCTACACCTTC. Protein translation: CAGSQDRKVGYTF.